The source of this T cell receptor (beta chain) is a study of shared clonotypes between healthy human individuals. The overall study: Aged between 18 and 49, the donors were two women and three men. Whole-study findings and limits: The authors sampled blood alone, and tissue repertoires likely differ.

In its sample, this clone was seen once. What it binds is not known. Germline CDR1 is SGHDN and CDR2 is FVKESK. This CDR3 has 14 amino acids. V lost 0 bases and J 3 bases, leaving 7 bases between the germline ends. Here immunoSEQ multiplex PCR was the method, and the copy in TCRdb shows in-frame clones only, minus some. In the table there are a few million clones, around nine tenths of which are singletons. Sequences were obtained from naive CD4+ T cells sorted from blood. Stated subset: CD45RA+ positively selected. V and J are TRBV14 and TRBJ2-3; TRBD1 is a possible D gene (5 bases). The source is a man aged 18 to 35 in good health. As DNA, the CDR3 is TGTGCCAGCAGCCAAGATGACAGTACAGATACGCAGTATTTT. As protein: CASSQDDSTDTQYF.